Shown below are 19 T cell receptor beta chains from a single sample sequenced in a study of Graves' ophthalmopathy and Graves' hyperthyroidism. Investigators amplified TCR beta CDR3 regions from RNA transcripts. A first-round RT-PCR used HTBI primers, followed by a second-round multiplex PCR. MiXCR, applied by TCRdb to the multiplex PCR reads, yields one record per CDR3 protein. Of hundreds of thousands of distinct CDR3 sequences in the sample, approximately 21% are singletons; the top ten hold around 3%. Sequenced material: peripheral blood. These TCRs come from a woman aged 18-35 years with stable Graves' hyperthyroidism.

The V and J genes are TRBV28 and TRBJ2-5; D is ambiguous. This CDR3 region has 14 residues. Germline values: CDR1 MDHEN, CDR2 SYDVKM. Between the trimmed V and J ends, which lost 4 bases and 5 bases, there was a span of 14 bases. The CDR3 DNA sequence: TGTGCCAGCAGTTCGAGATTGTACGTCGAGACCCAGTACTTC. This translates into CASSSRLYVETQYF.

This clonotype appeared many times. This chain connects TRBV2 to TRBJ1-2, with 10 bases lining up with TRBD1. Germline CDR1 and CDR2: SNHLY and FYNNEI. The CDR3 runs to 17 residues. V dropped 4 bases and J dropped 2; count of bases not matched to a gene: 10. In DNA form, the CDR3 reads TGTGCCAGCAGTGCTGGACAGGGGGGAAAAAGAAACTATGGCTACACCTTC. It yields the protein CASSAGQGGKRNYGYTF.

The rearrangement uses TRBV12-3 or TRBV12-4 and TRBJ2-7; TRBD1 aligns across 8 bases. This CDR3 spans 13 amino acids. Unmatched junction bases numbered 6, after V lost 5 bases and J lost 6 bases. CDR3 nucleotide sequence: TGTGCCAGCAGTGCGGGACAGGTATCCGAGCAGTACTTC. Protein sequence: CASSAGQVSEQYF.

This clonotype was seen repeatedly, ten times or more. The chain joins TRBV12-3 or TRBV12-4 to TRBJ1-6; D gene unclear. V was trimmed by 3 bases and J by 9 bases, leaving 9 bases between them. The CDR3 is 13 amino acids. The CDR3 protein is CASSLGGSSPLHF. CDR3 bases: TGTGCCAGCAGTTTGGGCGGGTCTTCACCCCTCCACTTT.

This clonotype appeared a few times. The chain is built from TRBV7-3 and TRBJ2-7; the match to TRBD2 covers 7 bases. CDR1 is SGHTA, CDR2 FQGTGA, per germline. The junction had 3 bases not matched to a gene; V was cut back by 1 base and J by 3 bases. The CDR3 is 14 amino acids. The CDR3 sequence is CASSLNPGGYEQYF. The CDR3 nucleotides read TGTGCCAGCAGCTTAAATCCGGGGGGCTACGAGCAGTACTTC.

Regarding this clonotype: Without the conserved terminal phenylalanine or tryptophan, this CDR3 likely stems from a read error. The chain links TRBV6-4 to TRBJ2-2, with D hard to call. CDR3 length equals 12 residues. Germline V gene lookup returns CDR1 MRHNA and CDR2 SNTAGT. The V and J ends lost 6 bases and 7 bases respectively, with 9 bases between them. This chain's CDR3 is CASSNKYGELFV. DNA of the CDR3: TGTGCCAGCAGCAACAAGTACGGGGAGCTGTTTGTG.

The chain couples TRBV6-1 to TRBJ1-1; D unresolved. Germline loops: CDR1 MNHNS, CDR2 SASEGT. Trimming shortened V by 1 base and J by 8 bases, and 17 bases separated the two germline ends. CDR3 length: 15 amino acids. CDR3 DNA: TGTGCCAGCAGTGAAGGCATAAACAAGGGCCTCGAAGCTTTCTTT. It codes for CASSEGINKGLEAFF.

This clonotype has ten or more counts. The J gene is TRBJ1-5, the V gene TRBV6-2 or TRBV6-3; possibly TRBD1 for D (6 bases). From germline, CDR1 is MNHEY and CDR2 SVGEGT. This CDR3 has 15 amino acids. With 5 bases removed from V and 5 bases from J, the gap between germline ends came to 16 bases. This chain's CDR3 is CASSPKQGFDQPQHF. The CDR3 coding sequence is TGTGCCAGCAGTCCGAAACAGGGTTTCGATCAGCCCCAGCATTTT.

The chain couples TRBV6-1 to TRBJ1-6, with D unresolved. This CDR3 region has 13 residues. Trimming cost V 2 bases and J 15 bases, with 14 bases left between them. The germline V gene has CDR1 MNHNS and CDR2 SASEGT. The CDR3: CASSESPKRNLHF. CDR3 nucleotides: TGTGCCAGCAGTGAAAGCCCTAAAAGAAACCTCCACTTT.

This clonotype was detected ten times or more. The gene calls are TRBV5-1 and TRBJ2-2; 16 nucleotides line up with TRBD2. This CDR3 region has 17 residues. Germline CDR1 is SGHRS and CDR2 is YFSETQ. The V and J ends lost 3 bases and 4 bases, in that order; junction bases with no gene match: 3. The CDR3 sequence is CASSWGLAGGPTGELFF. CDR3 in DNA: TGCGCCAGCAGCTGGGGACTAGCGGGAGGGCCCACCGGGGAGCTGTTTTTT.

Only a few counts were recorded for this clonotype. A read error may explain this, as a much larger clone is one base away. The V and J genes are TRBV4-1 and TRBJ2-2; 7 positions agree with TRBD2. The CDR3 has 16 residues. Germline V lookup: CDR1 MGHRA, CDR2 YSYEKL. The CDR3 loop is CASSPRGGRASGELLF. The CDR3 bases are TGCGCCAGCAGCCCCAGAGGAGGGAGGGCCTCCGGGGAGCTGTTGTTT.

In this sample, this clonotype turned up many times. In nucleotides, the CDR3 is TGTGCCAGCTCACCCTTAGAACTAGCGGGAAACATTCAGTACTTC. It translates to CASSPLELAGNIQYF. The chain joins TRBV18 to TRBJ2-4; 9 bases fit TRBD2. Germline lookup yields CDR1 KGHSH and CDR2 LQKENI. This CDR3 comprises 15 residues. J gave up 6 bases and V 3 bases, and 6 bases lay outside the gene matches.

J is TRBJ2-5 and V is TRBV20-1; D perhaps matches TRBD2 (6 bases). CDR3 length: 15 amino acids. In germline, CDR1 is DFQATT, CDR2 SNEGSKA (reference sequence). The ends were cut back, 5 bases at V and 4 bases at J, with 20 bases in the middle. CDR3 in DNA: TGCAGTGCTGGGTGGGTGGGGGGAGCTGGAGAGACCCAGTACTTC. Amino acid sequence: CSAGWVGGAGETQYF.

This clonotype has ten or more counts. The CDR3 here is CASSLRSGTTEAFF. In DNA form, the CDR3 reads TGCGCCAGCAGCCTCCGAAGCGGTACCACTGAAGCTTTCTTT. The rearrangement joins TRBV4-1 to TRBJ1-1; D gene ambiguous. The CDR3 is 14 residues long. Trimming stripped 4 bases from V and 4 bases from J, with 13 bases between. Germline lookup yields CDR1 MGHRA and CDR2 YSYEKL.

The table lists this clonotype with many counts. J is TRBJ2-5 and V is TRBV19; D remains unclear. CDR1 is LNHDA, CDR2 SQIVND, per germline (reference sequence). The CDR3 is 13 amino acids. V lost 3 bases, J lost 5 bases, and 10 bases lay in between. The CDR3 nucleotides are TGTGCCAGTAGTATGTCTGCGGCGGAGACCCAGTACTTC. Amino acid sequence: CASSMSAAETQYF.

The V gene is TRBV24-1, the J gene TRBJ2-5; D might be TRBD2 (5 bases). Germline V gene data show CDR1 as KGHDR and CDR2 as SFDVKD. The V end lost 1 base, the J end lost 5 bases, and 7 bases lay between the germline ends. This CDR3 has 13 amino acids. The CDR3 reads CATSDFGGETQYF. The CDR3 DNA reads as TGTGCCACCAGTGATTTCGGCGGGGAGACCCAGTACTTC.

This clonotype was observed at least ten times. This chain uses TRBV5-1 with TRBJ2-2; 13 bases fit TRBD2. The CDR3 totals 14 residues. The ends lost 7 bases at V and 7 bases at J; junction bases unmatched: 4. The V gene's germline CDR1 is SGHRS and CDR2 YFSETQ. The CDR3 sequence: CASSGLAGVGELFF. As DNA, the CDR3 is TGCGCCAGCTCCGGACTAGCGGGAGTCGGGGAGCTGTTTTTT.

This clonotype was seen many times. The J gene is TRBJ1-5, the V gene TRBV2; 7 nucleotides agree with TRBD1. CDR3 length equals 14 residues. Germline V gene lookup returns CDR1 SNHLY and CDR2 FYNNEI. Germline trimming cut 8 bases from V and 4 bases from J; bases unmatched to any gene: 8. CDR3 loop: CASGWGRGNQPQHF. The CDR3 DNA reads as TGTGCCAGCGGATGGGGCAGGGGGAATCAGCCCCAGCATTTT. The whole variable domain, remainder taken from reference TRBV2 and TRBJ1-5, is EPEVTQTPSHQVTQMGQEVILRCVPISNHLYFYWYRQILGQKVEFLVSFYNNEISEKSEIFDDQFSVERPDGSNFTLKIRSTKLEDSAMYFCASGWGRGNQPQHFGDGTRLSIL.

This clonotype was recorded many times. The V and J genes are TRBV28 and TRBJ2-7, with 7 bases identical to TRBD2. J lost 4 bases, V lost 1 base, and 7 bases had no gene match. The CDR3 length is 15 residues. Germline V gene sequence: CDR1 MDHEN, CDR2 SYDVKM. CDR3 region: CASSLFGGSGYEQYF. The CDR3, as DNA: TGTGCCAGCAGTTTATTTGGCGGGAGTGGGTACGAGCAGTACTTC.